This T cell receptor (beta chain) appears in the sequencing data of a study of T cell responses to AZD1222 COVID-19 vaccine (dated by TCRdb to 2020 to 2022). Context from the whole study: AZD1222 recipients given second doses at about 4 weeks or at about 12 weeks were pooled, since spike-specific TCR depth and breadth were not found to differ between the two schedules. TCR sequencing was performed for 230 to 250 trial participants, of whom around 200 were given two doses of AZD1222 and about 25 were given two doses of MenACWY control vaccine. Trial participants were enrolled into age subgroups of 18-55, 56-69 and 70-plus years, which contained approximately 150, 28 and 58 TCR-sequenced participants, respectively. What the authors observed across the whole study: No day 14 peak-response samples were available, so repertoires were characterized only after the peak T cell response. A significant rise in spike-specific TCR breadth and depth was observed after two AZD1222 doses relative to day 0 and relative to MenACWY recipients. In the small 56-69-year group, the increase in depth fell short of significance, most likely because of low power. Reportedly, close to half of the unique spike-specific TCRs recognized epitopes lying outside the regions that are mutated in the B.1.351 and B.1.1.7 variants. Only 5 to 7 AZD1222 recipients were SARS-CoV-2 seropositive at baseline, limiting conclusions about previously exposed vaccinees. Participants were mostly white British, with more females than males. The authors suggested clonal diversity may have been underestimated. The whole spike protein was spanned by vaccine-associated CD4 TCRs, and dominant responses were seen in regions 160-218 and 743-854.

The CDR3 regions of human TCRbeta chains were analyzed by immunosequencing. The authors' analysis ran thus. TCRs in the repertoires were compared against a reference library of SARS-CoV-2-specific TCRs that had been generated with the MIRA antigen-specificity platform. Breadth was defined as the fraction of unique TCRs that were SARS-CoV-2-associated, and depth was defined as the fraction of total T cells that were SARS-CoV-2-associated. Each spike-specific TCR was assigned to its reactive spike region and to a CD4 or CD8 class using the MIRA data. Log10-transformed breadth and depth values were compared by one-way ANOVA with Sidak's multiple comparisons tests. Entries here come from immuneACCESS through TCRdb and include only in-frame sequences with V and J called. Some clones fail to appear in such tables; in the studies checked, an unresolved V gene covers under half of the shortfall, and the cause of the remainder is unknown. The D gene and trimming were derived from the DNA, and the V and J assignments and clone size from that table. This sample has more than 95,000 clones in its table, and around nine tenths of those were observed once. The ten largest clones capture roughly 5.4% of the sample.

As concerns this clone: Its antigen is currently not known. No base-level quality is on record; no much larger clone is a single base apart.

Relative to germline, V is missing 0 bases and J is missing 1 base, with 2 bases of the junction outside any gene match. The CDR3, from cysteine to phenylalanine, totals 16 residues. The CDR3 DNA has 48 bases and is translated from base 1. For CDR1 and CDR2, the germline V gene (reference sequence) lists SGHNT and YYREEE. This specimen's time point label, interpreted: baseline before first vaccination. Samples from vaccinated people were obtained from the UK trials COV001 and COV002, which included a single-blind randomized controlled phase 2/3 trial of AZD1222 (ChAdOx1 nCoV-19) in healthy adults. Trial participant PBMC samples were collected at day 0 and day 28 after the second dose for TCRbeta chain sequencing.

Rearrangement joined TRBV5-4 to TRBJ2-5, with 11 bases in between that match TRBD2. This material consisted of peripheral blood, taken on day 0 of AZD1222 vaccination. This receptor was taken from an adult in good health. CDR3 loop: CASSLGLAGTQETQYF. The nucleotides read TGTGCCAGCAGCTTGGGACTAGCGGGGACCCAAGAGACCCAGTACTTC.